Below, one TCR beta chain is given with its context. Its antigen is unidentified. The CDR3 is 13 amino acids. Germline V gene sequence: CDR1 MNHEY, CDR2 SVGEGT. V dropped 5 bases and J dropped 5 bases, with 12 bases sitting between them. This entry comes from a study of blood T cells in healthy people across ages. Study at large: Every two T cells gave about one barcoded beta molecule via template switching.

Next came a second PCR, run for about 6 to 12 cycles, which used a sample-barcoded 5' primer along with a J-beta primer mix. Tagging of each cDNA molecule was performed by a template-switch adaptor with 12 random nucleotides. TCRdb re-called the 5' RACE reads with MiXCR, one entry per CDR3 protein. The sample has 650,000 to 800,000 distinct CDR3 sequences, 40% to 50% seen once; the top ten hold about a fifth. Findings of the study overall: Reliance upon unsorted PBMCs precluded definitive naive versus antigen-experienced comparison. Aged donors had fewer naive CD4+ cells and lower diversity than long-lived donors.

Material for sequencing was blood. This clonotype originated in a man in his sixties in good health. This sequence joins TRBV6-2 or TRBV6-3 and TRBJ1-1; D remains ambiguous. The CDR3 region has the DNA TGTGCCAGCAGTATGAGGGAAGGGACTGAAGCTTTCTTT. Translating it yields CASSMREGTEAFF.